This TCR beta chain is drawn from a study of human T cells and chemical hapten exposure. Study overall: Patients, mostly women, had alopecia areata, alopecia totalis or alopecia universalis.

Using its own MiXCR run on the RACE reads, TCRdb lists one record per CDR3 protein. Of 95,000 to 150,000 distinct CDR3 sequences listed, 12% to 15% were seen once; the top ten hold around 0.84%. Indicated time point: patch test 1, 2 weeks after DPC sensitization. Treatment specified: therapeutic diphenylcyclopropenone sensitization with weekly scalp DPC. Unfractionated whole blood served as the source for total RNA extraction. The table lists this clonotype with a few counts. Antigen unknown. The study's findings and limits: TCRs above 1 in 1000 frequency stayed constant with DPC sensitization.

The sample here was whole blood, taken in connection with sensitization to the hapten diphenylcyclopropenone (DPC). This clonotype was obtained from a man between 18 and 29 years old with alopecia areata. Some clones in this sample may be carry-over from other donors' samples.

CDR3 coding DNA: TGTGCCAGCAGCCAGACAGCGCTGGGACACAGAGCGGGGGAGGTAGCCTACGAGCAGTACTTC. As protein: CASSQTALGHRAGEVAYEQYF. The chain uses TRBV3-1 and TRBJ2-7; TRBD2 matches at 8 bases. Trimming removed 3 bases from V and 2 bases from J; junction bases left unmatched: 24. This CDR3 has 21 amino acids. CDR1 LGHDT and CDR2 YNNKEL come from the germline V gene (reference sequence).